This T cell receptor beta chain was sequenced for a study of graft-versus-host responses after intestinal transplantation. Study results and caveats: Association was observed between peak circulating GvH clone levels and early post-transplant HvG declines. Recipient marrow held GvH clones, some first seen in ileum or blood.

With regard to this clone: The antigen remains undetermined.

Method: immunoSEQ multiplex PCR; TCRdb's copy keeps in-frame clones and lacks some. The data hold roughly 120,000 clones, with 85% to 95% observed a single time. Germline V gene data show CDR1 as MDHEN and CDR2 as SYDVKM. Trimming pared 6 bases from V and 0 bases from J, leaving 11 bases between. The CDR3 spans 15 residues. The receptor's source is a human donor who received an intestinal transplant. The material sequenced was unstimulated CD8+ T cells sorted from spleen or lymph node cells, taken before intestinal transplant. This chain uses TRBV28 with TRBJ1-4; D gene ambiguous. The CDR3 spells CASSPLGTTNEKLFF. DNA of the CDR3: TGTGCCAGCAGCCCCTTAGGAACAACTAATGAAAAACTGTTTTTT.